A selection of T cell receptor beta chains follows, all from one sample in a study of T cell repertoires in cytomegalovirus infection. Their antigens remain unidentified. From the reads, TCRdb called clonotypes with MiXCR, one entry per CDR3 protein. The sample has 750,000 to 900,000 distinct CDR3 sequences; 25% to 30% are singletons. Sequences were derived from cultured CD8+ T cells from PBMCs, sampled from culture after CMV antigen stimulation. The origin of the receptors is a human donor in good health (CMV status not recorded). Some clones in this sample may be carry-over from other donors' samples. Both conserved end residues are part of each CDR3. A D gene is named only where the DNA matches it firmly. Only part of the rows carry a size: once, few, many, or a class if the clone is expanded.

17	.	TRBV5-1	TRBJ2-1	.	TGCGCCAGCAGCTTGGCCTCTCTTGGGATTAAGTACAATGAGCAGTTCTTC	CASSLASLGIKYNEQFF
14	.	TRBV27	TRBJ2-3	.	TGTGCCAGCAGTCCCCCGGGTAGCACAGATACGCAGTATTTT	CASSPPGSTDTQYF
15	.	TRBV2	TRBJ2-1	.	TGTGCCAGCAGGTCCCGGATATTAAGGGCGGAGGAGCAGTTCTTC	CASRSRILRAEEQFF
13	.	TRBV12-3/TRBV12-4	TRBJ2-5	few	TGTGCCACCAAGAAAGGGGGACAAGAGACCCAGTACTTC	CATKKGGQETQYF
13	TRBD1	TRBV5-1	TRBJ1-2	.	TGCGCCAGCAGCTATACAGGGGGCCTTGGCTACACCTTC	CASSYTGGLGYTF
15	.	TRBV7-9	TRBJ2-2	.	TGTGCCAGCAGCTTAGCGGGCAGATACACCGGGGAGCTGTTTTTT	CASSLAGRYTGELFF
20	TRBD2	TRBV6-6	TRBJ2-2	.	TGTGCCAGCAGTTACTCGGGGTTGGGAGTTGTAATAGCGGGCACCGGGGAGCTGTTTTTT	CASSYSGLGVVIAGTGELFF
13	.	TRBV9	TRBJ1-6	.	TGTGCCAGCAGCGTCGACAGTAATTCACCCCTCCACTTT	CASSVDSNSPLHF
14	.	TRBV19	TRBJ1-5	.	TGTGCCAGTAGTCCCGGACATCCTGATCAGCCCCAGCATTTT	CASSPGHPDQPQHF
13	.	TRBV24-1	TRBJ1-5	.	TGTGCCACCAGTGGCAGGGGTGGTCAGCCCCAGCATTTT	CATSGRGGQPQHF
13	.	TRBV4-1	TRBJ2-1	.	TGCGCCAGCAGCCCAGTGGGGGAAAATGAGCAGTTCTTC	CASSPVGENEQFF
16	.	TRBV23-1	TRBJ2-7	.	TGCGCCAGCAGCACACGGAGGGGCCTAAGCTCCTACGAGCAGTACTTC	CASSTRRGLSSYEQYF
14	TRBD2	TRBV6-2/TRBV6-3	TRBJ2-3	.	TGTGCCAGCAGTTACGCCCGATCGGGAGGCACGCAGTATTTT	CASSYARSGGTQYF
18	.	TRBV12-3/TRBV12-4	TRBJ2-6	many	TGTGCCAGCAGTTTTTCATCCGGGGCATTCTCTGGGGCCAACGTCCTGACTTTC	CASSFSSGAFSGANVLTF
14	.	TRBV11-1	TRBJ1-1	.	TGTGCCAGCAGCCTACAGTACGTGAACACTGAAGCTTTCTTT	CASSLQYVNTEAFF
18	.	TRBV11-3	TRBJ2-6	.	TGTGCCAGCAGCTTTAGCCGGGGACGACAGAAGGAGGCCAACGTCCTGACTTTC	CASSFSRGRQKEANVLTF
14	.	TRBV7-3	TRBJ2-1	many	TGTGCCAGCAGCTTATTTGGCCCGAACAATGAGCAGTTCTTC	CASSLFGPNNEQFF
18	TRBD2	TRBV7-8	TRBJ2-2	.	TGTGCCAGCAGCTTTATACTAGCGGGGGGGCCTGACACCGGGGAGCTGTTTTTT	CASSFILAGGPDTGELFF
18	.	TRBV12-3/TRBV12-4	TRBJ2-4	many	TGTGCCAGCAGGTTGGACGGAGGATTGACTTTAGCCAAAAACATTCAGTACTTC	CASRLDGGLTLAKNIQYF
17	.	TRBV4-1	TRBJ2-3	.	TGCGCCAGCAGCCAAGCGAACGGGGGTTGGGGCACAGATACGCAGTATTTT	CASSQANGGWGTDTQYF
15	.	TRBV7-6	TRBJ2-2	few	TGTGCCAGCAGCTTATCGGGGGATTCAACCGGGGAGCTGTTTTTT	CASSLSGDSTGELFF
17	.	TRBV2	TRBJ2-2	.	TGTGCCAGCAGTGAAGCGCAGGCAGGGTCGTACACCGGGGAGCTGTTTTTT	CASSEAQAGSYTGELFF
16	TRBD1	TRBV7-9	TRBJ2-7	.	TGTGCCAGCGGCCCAGGACAGGGGGCTTTGGCTTACGAGCAGTACTTC	CASGPGQGALAYEQYF
15	.	TRBV5-6	TRBJ1-2	once	TGTGCCAGCACGGAGGGGGGGCAGAGACTTTATGGCTACACCTTC	CASTEGGQRLYGYTF
15	TRBD1	TRBV2	TRBJ1-1	few	TGTGCCAGCCCCGATGGGGGACAGGGAGGGACTGAAGCTTTCTTT	CASPDGGQGGTEAFF
18	.	TRBV5-6	TRBJ2-1	.	TGTGCCAGCAGCTCGGATGGGGGCCTGGCATGGGGTCGCAATGAGCAGTTCTTC	CASSSDGGLAWGRNEQFF
12	.	TRBV29-1	TRBJ1-3	few	TGCAGCCTCGGGGGGCCTGGAAACACCATATATTTT	CSLGGPGNTIYF
13	.	TRBV7-8	TRBJ2-5	many	TGTGCCAGCAGCTCACAAGCTCAAGAGACCCAGTACTTC	CASSSQAQETQYF
14	.	TRBV12-3/TRBV12-4	TRBJ1-3	.	TGTGCCAGCAGTTCAGCGGGGGAAGGAAACACCATATATTTT	CASSSAGEGNTIYF
15	.	TRBV27	TRBJ2-7	.	TGTGCCAGCAGTCCCCCCGGGACATTGTCCTACGAGCAGTACTTC	CASSPPGTLSYEQYF
14	.	TRBV25-1	TRBJ1-1	.	TGTGCCAGCAGTGAATTCTTCGGAGACACTGAAGCTTTCTTT	CASSEFFGDTEAFF
12	.	TRBV29-1	TRBJ1-1	.	TGCAGCGCACCGGGATTTCACACTGAAGCTTTCTTT	CSAPGFHTEAFF
11	.	TRBV6-2/TRBV6-3	TRBJ1-2	few	TGTGCCAGCACCGGGCCCCTGGGCTACACCTTC	CASTGPLGYTF
12	.	TRBV19	TRBJ2-1	few	TGTGCCAGTAGTATAGGGTCGTATGAGCAGTTCTTC	CASSIGSYEQFF
15	.	TRBV20-1	TRBJ2-4	.	TGCAGCATCTCTTACGCGGGACAGGCCAAAAACATTCAGTACTTC	CSISYAGQAKNIQYF
15	.	TRBV9	TRBJ2-1	.	TGTGCCAGCAGCGTAGAGAGGGTCCCCTACAATGAGCAGTTCTTC	CASSVERVPYNEQFF
16	.	TRBV12-3/TRBV12-4	TRBJ1-1	.	TGTGCCAGCAGTTGGGGGGCCTGGGCAGGCGACACTGAAGCTTTCTTT	CASSWGAWAGDTEAFF
16	.	TRBV7-2	TRBJ1-2	few	TGTGCCAGCAGCCCACAAAGACAGCCAGCTAACTATGGCTACACCTTC	CASSPQRQPANYGYTF
17	.	TRBV24-1	TRBJ2-3	.	TGTGCCACCAGTGACCGGGGTGTGGCGGGGGCCGGAGATACGCAGTATTTT	CATSDRGVAGAGDTQYF
12	.	TRBV5-1	TRBJ2-1	many	TGCGCCAGCAGCGCGGCTCGGGATGAGCAGTTCTTC	CASSAARDEQFF
15	TRBD1	TRBV6-5	TRBJ1-4	.	TGTGCCAGCAGTTCGGGGACAGGGGGCCTTGAAAAACTGTTTTTT	CASSSGTGGLEKLFF
13	.	TRBV6-2/TRBV6-3	TRBJ1-6	few	TGTGCCGTACGGACATTCTATAATTCACCCCTCCACTTT	CAVRTFYNSPLHF
16	.	TRBV28	TRBJ1-1	.	TGTGCCAGCAGCTTAGGACCCCAGGGTCGAGGGGCTGAAGCTTTCTTT	CASSLGPQGRGAEAFF
14	.	TRBV10-3	TRBJ1-2	few	TGTGCCATCAGTGAGGTAAAGGGGAACTATGGCTACACCTTC	CAISEVKGNYGYTF
18	TRBD1	TRBV24-1	TRBJ2-1	.	TGTGCCACCAGTGATCCAAACCGACAGGGGGCTGAGAGGAATGAGCAGTTCTTC	CATSDPNRQGAERNEQFF
13	TRBD1	TRBV27	TRBJ2-1	.	TGTGCCACCATCGGGACAGGGTTTGGTGAGCAGTTCTTC	CATIGTGFGEQFF
15	.	TRBV4-1	TRBJ1-1	.	TGCGCCAGCAGTTATGACGGACAACTGAACACTGAAGCTTTCTTT	CASSYDGQLNTEAFF
14	.	TRBV7-2	TRBJ1-2	.	TGTGCCAGCAGCTTAGCGGGGGTACTCTATGGCTACACCTTC	CASSLAGVLYGYTF
13	.	TRBV19	TRBJ2-2	.	TGTGCCAGTAGCGGGATCCGGGCCGGGGAGCTGTTTTTT	CASSGIRAGELFF
13	TRBD1	TRBV7-9	TRBJ1-2	few	TGTGCCAGCACTCAGGACAGGAACTATGGCTACACCTTC	CASTQDRNYGYTF